These 10 T cell receptor beta chains were sequenced from one sample in a study of shared clonotypes between healthy human individuals. Generated by immunoSEQ multiplex PCR, the TCRdb table keeps only in-frame clones and is missing some. Of approximately 1,500,000 clones in the sample, roughly 96% were seen once. The sample was naive CD4+ T cells sorted from blood. Subset given: CD45RA+ positively selected. The receptors were sampled from a man in his thirties or forties in good health.

This chain connects TRBV2 to TRBJ2-5, with D tentatively TRBD2 (7 bases). The CDR3 is 16 amino acids. CDR1 and CDR2 (germline): SNHLY, FYNNEI. Deletions cut 6 bases from V and 0 bases from J, with 17 bases between. The CDR3, as DNA: TGTGCCAGCAGGAGACTGCGGGGGCAGTACCAAGAGACCCAGTACTTC. Its translation: CASRRLRGQYQETQYF. Full variable domain (remainder filled in from reference TRBV2 and TRBJ2-5): EPEVTQTPSHQVTQMGQEVILRCVPISNHLYFYWYRQILGQKVEFLVSFYNNEISEKSEIFDDQFSVERPDGSNFTLKIRSTKLEDSAMYFCASRRLRGQYQETQYFGPGTRLLVL.

This chain links TRBV9 with TRBJ2-1, with D possibly matching TRBD2 (6 bases). CDR1 and CDR2 from the germline V gene are SGDLS and YYNGEE. The CDR3 is 16 amino acids. V dropped 3 bases and J dropped 1 base, with 14 bases sitting between them. CDR3 loop: CASSEGLAVSYNEQFF. CDR3 DNA: TGTGCCAGCAGCGAGGGACTGGCGGTTTCCTACAATGAGCAGTTCTTC.

Remarks on this clone: Other DNA variants within this sample encode the same CDR3. This chain uses TRBV5-1 with TRBJ1-2; 8 bases align to TRBD1. CDR3 length equals 14 residues. CDR1 and CDR2 from the germline V gene are SGHRS and YFSETQ. J gave up 5 bases and V 0 bases, and 3 bases lay outside the gene matches. The CDR3 protein is CASSLDNRGYGYTF. The CDR3 DNA follows: TGCGCCAGCAGCTTGGACAACAGGGGGTATGGCTACACCTTC.

The chain combines TRBV29-1 with TRBJ2-1, with TRBD2 as a possible D gene (5 bases). CDR3 length: 15 amino acids. Trimming left V 0 bases short and J 5 bases short, with 14 bases between. Germline CDR1 and CDR2: SQVTM and ANQGSEA. The CDR3 DNA reads TGCAGCGTTGAAGATCGACCGGGGTACGACAATGAGCAGTTCTTC. This gives the protein CSVEDRPGYDNEQFF.

The V call is TRBV25-1, the J call TRBJ2-7, with 9 positions matching TRBD2. Germline values: CDR1 MGHDK, CDR2 SYGVNS. The ends lost 3 bases at V and 4 bases at J; junction bases unmatched: 4. This CDR3 is built from 14 residues. In nucleotides, the CDR3 is TGTGCCAGCAGTGACCTAGCGGGAAGGTACGAGCAGTACTTC. This sequence encodes CASSDLAGRYEQYF.

The gene calls are TRBV5-4 and TRBJ2-3; TRBD2 matches 11 bases. V lost 3 bases to trimming and J lost 1 base; unmatched junction nucleotides: 7. Germline V gene lookup returns CDR1 SGHNT and CDR2 YYREEE (reference sequence). The CDR3 has 17 amino acids. CDR3 sequence: CASSSPSGRSGTDTQYF. The CDR3 nucleotides read TGTGCCAGCAGCTCCCCTAGCGGGAGGAGTGGCACAGATACGCAGTATTTT.

The chain carries TRBV6-6 and TRBJ2-7; D not resolved. Trimming cost V 4 bases and J 0 bases, with 10 bases left between them. This CDR3 has 14 amino acids. The germline V gene has CDR1 MNHNY and CDR2 SVGAGI (reference sequence). CDR3 amino acids: CASSFSTSSYEQYF. CDR3 sequence (DNA): TGTGCCAGCAGTTTCTCGACATCCTCCTACGAGCAGTACTTC.

This clone was found a few times. The rearrangement links TRBV11-2 to TRBJ2-6; D uncertain. CDR1 is SGHAT and CDR2 is FQNNGV in the germline V gene. The CDR3 length is 15 residues. V shed 3 bases and J shed 0 bases, with 6 bases lying between them. CDR3 bases: TGTGCCAGCAGCTTGCGGCTCTCTGGGGCCAACGTCCTGACTTTC. This translates into CASSLRLSGANVLTF. The full variable domain, rest sourced from reference TRBV11-2 and TRBJ2-6, is EAGVAQSPRYKIIEKRQSVAFWCNPISGHATLYWYQQILGQGPKLLIQFQNNGVVDDSQLPKDRFSAERLKGVDSTLKIQPAKLEDSAVYLCASSLRLSGANVLTFGAGSRLTVL.

The chain uses TRBV28 and TRBJ1-3; no clear D gene. Germline loops: CDR1 MDHEN, CDR2 SYDVKM. V lost 5 bases and J lost 0, with 14 bases in between. The CDR3 contains 16 residues. CDR3 sequence (DNA): TGTGCCAGCAGTCATGCGGGTGGGATCTCTGGAAACACCATATATTTT. Its protein product is CASSHAGGISGNTIYF.

The rearrangement uses TRBV6-1 and TRBJ2-3; maybe TRBD2 (5 bases). Germline CDR1 is MNHNS and CDR2 is SASEGT. The CDR3 runs to 14 residues. Between the trimmed V and J ends, which lost 0 bases and 7 bases, there was a span of 11 bases. CDR3 region: CASSEALSGNTQYF. For the CDR3, the DNA is TGTGCCAGCAGTGAAGCGCTTTCGGGGAATACGCAGTATTTT.